The rows below give T cell receptor beta chains drawn from one sample of a study of blood T cell repertoires in COVID-19. Some clones are missing from TCRdb's copy, which holds only in-frame ones; the method was immunoSEQ multiplex PCR. The data contain roughly 160,000 clones, just over 85% of them singletons. The source material was peripheral blood. These receptor sequences come from a man between 50 and 59 years old with active or convalescent COVID-19. Both conserved end residues are part of each CDR3. D genes are given only for firm matches. Only some rows state a clone size, as once, few, many or a class for expanded clones.

j_gene | d_gene | abundance | v_gene | CDR3nt | CDR3aa
TRBJ1-3 | TRBD1 | NA | TRBV2 | TGTGCCAGCAGTGAATTCTCGGACAGGGCTGGAAACACCATATATTTT | CASSEFSDRAGNTIYF
TRBJ1-6 | NA | NA | TRBV6-5 | TGTGCCAGCAGTCAATCCGGGATTCCGAATTCACCCCTCCACTTT | CASSQSGIPNSPLHF
TRBJ2-5 | NA | NA | TRBV6-9 | TGTGGTCTAGCGCGGTGCTTGGAGACCCAGTACTTC | CGLARCLETQYF
TRBJ1-3 | NA | NA | TRBV6-2/TRBV6-3 | TGTGCCAGCAGTTTTAAGCTCTCTGGAAACACCATATATTTT | CASSFKLSGNTIYF
TRBJ2-1 | TRBD1 | NA | TRBV7-6 | TGTGCCAGCAGCTTCATCCCGGGACAGGGAGTCGCTGCAGGTGAGCAGTTCTTC | CASSFIPGQGVAAGEQFF
TRBJ1-1 | NA | NA | TRBV18 | TGTGCCAGCTCACCACCGCGGGGGAACACTGAAGCTTTCTTT | CASSPPRGNTEAFF
TRBJ1-1 | NA | NA | TRBV28 | TGTGCCACCCTAAGTAAATCAGGGTTCCCTGAAGCTTTCTTT | CATLSKSGFPEAFF
TRBJ2-1 | TRBD2 | NA | TRBV7-2 | TGTGCCAGCAGCTTAGTGTGGCGCCCGCTAGCGGCCACCAATGAGCAGTTCTTC | CASSLVWRPLAATNEQFF
TRBJ2-1 | TRBD2 | NA | TRBV24-1 | TGTGCCACCAGTGACTCCCGACTAGCGGTCAATGAGCAGTTCTTC | CATSDSRLAVNEQFF
TRBJ2-1 | TRBD2 | NA | TRBV5-4 | TGTGCCAGCAGCTTGGGGGGGGGTGAGTCCAATGAGCAGTTCTTC | CASSLGGGESNEQFF
TRBJ2-7 | NA | NA | TRBV6-5 | TGTGCCAGCAGGCCCCCCTATGGAGGGTCCGGGGAGCAGTACTTC | CASRPPYGGSGEQYF
TRBJ2-3 | TRBD2 | NA | TRBV5-6 | TGTGCCAGCAGCTCACCCCTTCGGGGGGTGGATACGCAGTATTTT | CASSSPLRGVDTQYF
TRBJ2-3 | TRBD2 | NA | TRBV7-2 | TGTGCCAGCAGCCCTACTAGCGGGGTGGATACGCAGTATTTT | CASSPTSGVDTQYF
TRBJ2-3 | NA | NA | TRBV5-1 | TGCGCCAGCAGCCTCAGAGGATACGATACGCAGTATTTT | CASSLRGYDTQYF
TRBJ1-2 | TRBD1 | once | TRBV5-4 | TGTGCCAGCAGCATCGACAGGGGCTATGGCTACACCTTC | CASSIDRGYGYTF
TRBJ1-4 | TRBD1 | NA | TRBV28 | TGTGCCAGCAGTCCCCTAGGGACAGGGTATGAAAAACTGTTTTTT | CASSPLGTGYEKLFF
TRBJ1-5 | TRBD1 | NA | TRBV27 | TGTGCCAGTAAAAAGGACAGGCATAGCAATCAGCCCCAGCATTTT | CASKKDRHSNQPQHF
TRBJ2-3 | NA | NA | TRBV5-5 | TGTGCCACTCGAGGGGACTTCCTCGCGAATACGCAGTATTTT | CATRGDFLANTQYF
TRBJ2-4 | NA | once | TRBV9 | TGTGCCAGCAGCGTATCCCCCTCACAAACGGAGGACATTCAGTACTTC | CASSVSPSQTEDIQYF
TRBJ1-1 | TRBD1 | once | TRBV5-4 | TGTGCCAGCAGCTTGGTAGGCGGCAGGGGGCCCACTGAAGCTTTCTTT | CASSLVGGRGPTEAFF
TRBJ2-5 | TRBD1 | NA | TRBV24-1 | TGTGCCACCAGTGATTTAACAGGGGGCGGGGAGACCCAGTACTTC | CATSDLTGGGETQYF
TRBJ2-3 | TRBD2 | NA | TRBV4-2 | TGTGCCAGCAGCCAAGATCCGACTAGCGTCACAGATACGCAGTATTTT | CASSQDPTSVTDTQYF
TRBJ2-5 | NA | NA | TRBV27 | TGTGCCCACAGGGTGCCAGAGACCCAGTACTTC | CAHRVPETQYF
TRBJ1-6 | TRBD1 | NA | TRBV6-5 | TGTGCCAGCAGTTACTCGTATGGGGACAGGGGTTCACCCCTCCACTTT | CASSYSYGDRGSPLHF
TRBJ1-2 | NA | NA | TRBV5-6 | TGTGCCAGCAGACCCCCCCAGGGGTCCTATGGCTACACCTTC | CASRPPQGSYGYTF
TRBJ1-1 | TRBD1 | NA | TRBV18 | TGTGCCAGCTCACCAATGGGGGCAGGGGGTAGGTCTGAAGCTTTCTTT | CASSPMGAGGRSEAFF
TRBJ1-2 | TRBD1 | NA | TRBV18 | TGTGCCAGCTCACCGCAATCGACAGGGTCTAACGGCTACACCTTC | CASSPQSTGSNGYTF
TRBJ1-2 | NA | NA | TRBV7-9 | TGTGCCAGCAGCCGCACTTATGGCTACACCTTC | CASSRTYGYTF
TRBJ2-7 | TRBD2 | NA | TRBV27 | TGTGCCAGCAGTTTTGAACTAGCGGTGCCGCGCGAGCAGTACTTC | CASSFELAVPREQYF
TRBJ2-3 | NA | NA | TRBV6-6 | TGTGCCAGCAGTCTACAGAGCCCTAGCACAGATACGCAGTATTTT | CASSLQSPSTDTQYF
TRBJ1-2 | TRBD1 | NA | TRBV6-6 | TGTGCCAGCAGGCCAGGGACAGACTACTATGGCTACACCTTC | CASRPGTDYYGYTF
TRBJ1-2 | NA | NA | TRBV6-1 | TGTGCCAGCAGTGAAAAGACATATGGCTACACCTTC | CASSEKTYGYTF
TRBJ2-7 | TRBD1 | NA | TRBV4-1 | TGCGCCAGCAGCCAAGATCTAGGGGGCCCCTACGAGCAGTACTTC | CASSQDLGGPYEQYF
TRBJ2-2 | NA | NA | TRBV6-2/TRBV6-3 | TGTGCCAGCAGTTACTCGGTATTCCTGCGGACAGAGAACACCGGGGAGCTGTTTTTT | CASSYSVFLRTENTGELFF
TRBJ2-4 | NA | NA | TRBV9 | TGTGCCAGCAGTGCTAGCGTCGGACCAGCCAAAAACATTCAGTACTTC | CASSASVGPAKNIQYF
TRBJ2-7 | NA | NA | TRBV30 | TGTGCCTGGAGCCGCTCTATATACGAGCAGTACTTC | CAWSRSIYEQYF
TRBJ2-1 | TRBD1 | NA | TRBV2 | TGTGCCAGCACCAGGACAGGGAAGGATGAGCAGTTCTTC | CASTRTGKDEQFF
TRBJ1-4 | NA | NA | TRBV4-2 | TGTGCCAGCAGCCGGGGCACAGCTAATGAAAAACTGTTTTTT | CASSRGTANEKLFF
TRBJ2-5 | NA | NA | TRBV13 | TGTGCCAGCAGCTTAGTCAGCCAAGAGACCCAGTACTTC | CASSLVSQETQYF
TRBJ2-7 | NA | NA | TRBV2 | TGTGCCAGCAGCCCATCCTACGAGCAGTACTTC | CASSPSYEQYF
TRBJ1-2 | NA | NA | TRBV6-2/TRBV6-3 | TGTGCCAGCAGTTATAGAGGCAGCCTCTATGGCTACACCTTC | CASSYRGSLYGYTF
TRBJ2-5 | NA | NA | TRBV6-5 | TGTGCCAGCAGTTACTCTCAAACAGGGGGGGTAGAGACCCAGTACTTC | CASSYSQTGGVETQYF
TRBJ2-5 | NA | NA | TRBV10-2 | TGCGCCAGCAGTGAGGGAGAACGGGAGACCCAGTACTTC | CASSEGERETQYF
TRBJ1-1 | TRBD1 | NA | TRBV15 | TGTGCCACCAGCACAGCGCGGGACAGGGGGCATGAAGCTTTCTTT | CATSTARDRGHEAFF
TRBJ1-5 | NA | NA | TRBV7-2 | TGTGCCAGCAGGGAACAGGGTGGTCAGCCCCAGCATTTT | CASREQGGQPQHF
TRBJ2-1 | TRBD1 | NA | TRBV7-2 | TGTGCCAGCAGACAGGACAGGGTCGGCTACAATGAGCAGTTCTTC | CASRQDRVGYNEQFF
TRBJ1-5 | NA | NA | TRBV27 | TGTGCCAGCAGTTTCGGGGAAGGTCAGCCCCAGCATTTT | CASSFGEGQPQHF
TRBJ2-5 | NA | NA | TRBV12-3/TRBV12-4 | TGTGCCAGCAGTATAACAGGGAAGGCCCAGTACTTC | CASSITGKAQYF
TRBJ2-2 | NA | NA | TRBV27 | TGTGCCAGCAGTTTACTTCTCGAGGGCGGGGAGCTGTTTTTT | CASSLLLEGGELFF
TRBJ1-2 | NA | NA | TRBV5-4 | TGTGCCAGCAGCTTGCCAGAAGCTAACTATGGCTACACCTTC | CASSLPEANYGYTF
TRBJ2-1 | TRBD1 | NA | TRBV18 | TGTGCCAGCTCACCCTCTCGACAGGGGGCAAACAATGAGCAGTTCTTC | CASSPSRQGANNEQFF
TRBJ2-3 | TRBD2 | NA | TRBV10-2 | TGCGCCAGCAGAGGGACTAGCGGTTTGCCAGATACGCAGTATTTT | CASRGTSGLPDTQYF